This T cell receptor (beta chain) was obtained from a study of cytomegalovirus exposure and HLA in healthy donors. Whole-study context: Early released data comprised about 84 million unique TCRs from HLA-typed donors.

Broader study findings: When the data were analyzed later, several of the most significant clusters appeared to be linked to common viral pathogens. Using a false discovery rate of 0.05, a later analysis showed that 15,000 to 20,000 TCR beta sequences were associated with HLA alleles.

Each donor's status was that of a healthy bone marrow donor. Primers for the PCR totalled 60 Vbeta and 13 Jbeta. Libraries were prepared by immunoSEQ multiplex PCR; TCRdb keeps only in-frame clonotypes and omits some of them. The sample contains around 130,000 clones, around two thirds of which appear only once. The CDR3 extends over 15 amino acids. Germline V gene sequence: CDR1 SQVTM, CDR2 ANQGSEA. As to this clone: Antigen: not known. The junction and the germline gene differ at one end; a read error may be behind it.

The TCR originated in a woman aged 40 to 50 in good health and CMV-seropositive. The V call is TRBV29-1, the J call TRBJ2-7; 11 bases match TRBD2. Sequencing input: PBMCs. The CDR3 here is CSVAVAGGPSDEQYF. The CDR3 nucleotides read TGCAGCGTTGCGGTAGCGGGAGGGCCCTCCGACGAGCAGTACTTC.